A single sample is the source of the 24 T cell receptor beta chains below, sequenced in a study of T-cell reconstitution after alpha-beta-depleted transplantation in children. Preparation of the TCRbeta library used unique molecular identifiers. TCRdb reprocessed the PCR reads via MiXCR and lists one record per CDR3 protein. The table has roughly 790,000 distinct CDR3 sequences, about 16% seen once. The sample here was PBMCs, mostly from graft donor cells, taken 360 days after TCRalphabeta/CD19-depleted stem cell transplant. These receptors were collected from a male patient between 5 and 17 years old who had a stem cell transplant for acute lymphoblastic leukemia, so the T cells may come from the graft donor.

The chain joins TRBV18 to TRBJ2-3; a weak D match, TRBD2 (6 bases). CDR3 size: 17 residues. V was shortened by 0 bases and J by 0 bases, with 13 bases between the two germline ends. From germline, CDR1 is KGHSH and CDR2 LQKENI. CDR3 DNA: TGTGCCAGCTCACCACCAGGGCTACTAGCTAGCACAGATACGCAGTATTTT. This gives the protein CASSPPGLLASTDTQYF.

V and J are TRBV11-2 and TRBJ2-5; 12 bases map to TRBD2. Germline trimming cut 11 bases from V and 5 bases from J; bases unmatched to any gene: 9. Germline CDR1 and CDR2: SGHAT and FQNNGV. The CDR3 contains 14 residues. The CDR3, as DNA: TGTGCCCCCCTAGCGGGAGGGCCGCGGGAGACCCAGTACTTC. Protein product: CAPLAGGPRETQYF.

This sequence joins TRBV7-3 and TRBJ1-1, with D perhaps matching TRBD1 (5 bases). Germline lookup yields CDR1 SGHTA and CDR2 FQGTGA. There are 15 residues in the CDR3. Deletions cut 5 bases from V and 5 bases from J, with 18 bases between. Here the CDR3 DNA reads TGTGCCAGCAGCCCAGGATCTACGGGACCGACTGAAGCTTTCTTT. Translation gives CASSPGSTGPTEAFF.

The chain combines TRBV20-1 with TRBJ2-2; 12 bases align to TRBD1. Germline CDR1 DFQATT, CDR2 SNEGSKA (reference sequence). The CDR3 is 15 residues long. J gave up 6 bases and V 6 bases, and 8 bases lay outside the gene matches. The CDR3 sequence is CSADDRDRGPGELFF. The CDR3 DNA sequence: TGCAGTGCCGATGACCGGGACAGGGGGCCCGGGGAGCTGTTTTTT.

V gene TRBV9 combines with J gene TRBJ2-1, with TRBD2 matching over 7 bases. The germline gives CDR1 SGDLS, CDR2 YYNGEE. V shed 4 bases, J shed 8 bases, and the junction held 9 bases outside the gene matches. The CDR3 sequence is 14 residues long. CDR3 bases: TGTGCCAGCAGCCGGGGGGAGACTAGGCATGAGCAGTTCTTC. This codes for CASSRGETRHEQFF.

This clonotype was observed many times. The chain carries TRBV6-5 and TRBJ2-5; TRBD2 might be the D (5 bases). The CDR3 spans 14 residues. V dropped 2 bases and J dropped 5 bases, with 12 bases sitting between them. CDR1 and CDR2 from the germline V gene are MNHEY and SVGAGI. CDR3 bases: TGTGCCAGCAGTTACGAGGGAGTCAGGGAGACCCAGTACTTC. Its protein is CASSYEGVRETQYF.

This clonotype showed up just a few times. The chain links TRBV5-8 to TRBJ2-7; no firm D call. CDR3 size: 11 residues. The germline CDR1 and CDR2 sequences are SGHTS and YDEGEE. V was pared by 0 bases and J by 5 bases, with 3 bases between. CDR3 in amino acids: CASSLVNEQYF. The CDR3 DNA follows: TGTGCCAGCAGCTTGGTGAACGAGCAGTACTTC.

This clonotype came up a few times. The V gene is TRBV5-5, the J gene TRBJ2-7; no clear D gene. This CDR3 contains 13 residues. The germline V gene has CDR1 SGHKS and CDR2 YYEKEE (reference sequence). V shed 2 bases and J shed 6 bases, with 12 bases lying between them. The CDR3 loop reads CASSLHIGPEQYF. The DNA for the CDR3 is TGTGCCAGCAGCTTACACATCGGCCCCGAGCAGTACTTC.

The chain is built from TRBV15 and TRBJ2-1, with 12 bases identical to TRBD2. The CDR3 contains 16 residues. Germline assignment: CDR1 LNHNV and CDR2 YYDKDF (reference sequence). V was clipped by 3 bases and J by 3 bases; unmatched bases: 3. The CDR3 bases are TGTGCCACCAGCAGCCCGGGACTAGCGGGCTACAATGAGCAGTTCTTC. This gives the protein CATSSPGLAGYNEQFF. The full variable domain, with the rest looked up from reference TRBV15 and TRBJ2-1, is DAMVIQNPRYQVTQFGKPVTLSCSQTLNHNVMYWYQQKSSQAPKLLFHYYDKDFNNEADTPDNFQSRRPNTSFCFLDIRSPGLGDTAMYLCATSSPGLAGYNEQFFGPGTRLTVL.

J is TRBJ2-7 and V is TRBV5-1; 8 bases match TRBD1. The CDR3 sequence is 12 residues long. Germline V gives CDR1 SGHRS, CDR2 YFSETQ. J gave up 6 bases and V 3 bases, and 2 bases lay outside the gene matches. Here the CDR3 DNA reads TGCGCCAGCAGCTGGACAGGGACCGAGCAGTACTTC. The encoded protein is CASSWTGTEQYF.

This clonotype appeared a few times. CDR3 protein: CSAVDRYTGELFF. CDR3 nucleotides: TGCAGCGCGGTGGACAGGTACACCGGGGAGCTGTTTTTT. The J gene is TRBJ2-2, the V gene TRBV29-1; 7 bases agree with TRBD1. The V gene's germline CDR1 is SQVTM and CDR2 ANQGSEA. CDR3 length equals 13 residues. Trimming cost V 7 bases and J 3 bases; bases outside gene matches: 5.

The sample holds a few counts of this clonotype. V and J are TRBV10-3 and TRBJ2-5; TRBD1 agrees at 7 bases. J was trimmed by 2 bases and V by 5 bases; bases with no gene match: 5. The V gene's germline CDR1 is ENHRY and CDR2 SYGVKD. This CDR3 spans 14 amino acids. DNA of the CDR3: TGTGCCATCAGTCCCGGGACAGAACAAGAGACCCAGTACTTC. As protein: CAISPGTEQETQYF.

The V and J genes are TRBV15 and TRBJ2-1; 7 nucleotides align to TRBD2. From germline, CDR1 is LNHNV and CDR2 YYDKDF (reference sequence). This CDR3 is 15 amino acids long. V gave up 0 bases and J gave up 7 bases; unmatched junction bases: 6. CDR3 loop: CATSRDAGAWNEQFF. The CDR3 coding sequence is TGTGCCACCAGCAGAGATGCGGGAGCTTGGAATGAGCAGTTCTTC. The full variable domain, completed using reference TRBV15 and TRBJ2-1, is DAMVIQNPRYQVTQFGKPVTLSCSQTLNHNVMYWYQQKSSQAPKLLFHYYDKDFNNEADTPDNFQSRRPNTSFCFLDIRSPGLGDTAMYLCATSRDAGAWNEQFFGPGTRLTVL.

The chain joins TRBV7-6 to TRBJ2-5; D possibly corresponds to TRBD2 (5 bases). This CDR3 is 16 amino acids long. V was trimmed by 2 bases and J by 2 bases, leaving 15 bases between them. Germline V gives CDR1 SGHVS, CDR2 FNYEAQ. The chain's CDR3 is CASSLKDGVLQETQYF. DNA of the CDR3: TGTGCCAGCAGCTTAAAAGACGGGGTCCTACAAGAGACCCAGTACTTC.

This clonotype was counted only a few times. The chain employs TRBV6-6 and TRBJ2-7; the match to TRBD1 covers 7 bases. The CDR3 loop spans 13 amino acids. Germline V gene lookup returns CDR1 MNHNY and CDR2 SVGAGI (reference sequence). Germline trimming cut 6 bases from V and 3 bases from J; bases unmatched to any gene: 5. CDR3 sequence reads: CASSSWDSYEQYF. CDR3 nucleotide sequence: TGTGCCAGCAGCTCTTGGGACAGCTACGAGCAGTACTTC.

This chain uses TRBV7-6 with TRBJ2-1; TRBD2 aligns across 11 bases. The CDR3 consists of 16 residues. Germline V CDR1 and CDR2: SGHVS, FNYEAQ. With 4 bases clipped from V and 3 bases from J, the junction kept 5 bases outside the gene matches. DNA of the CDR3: TGTGCCAGCAGCTCGAGGACTAGCGGGTTCTACAATGAGCAGTTCTTC. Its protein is CASSSRTSGFYNEQFF.

The CDR3 sequence is CASSSIVQGLSNGYTF. As DNA, the CDR3 is TGCGCCAGCAGCTCAATTGTACAGGGACTGTCTAATGGCTACACCTTC. The chain uses TRBV5-1 and TRBJ1-2; D is perhaps TRBD1 (6 bases). V lost 3 bases to trimming and J lost 6 bases, with 21 bases between them. The CDR3 has 16 residues. CDR1 and CDR2 (germline): SGHRS, YFSETQ.

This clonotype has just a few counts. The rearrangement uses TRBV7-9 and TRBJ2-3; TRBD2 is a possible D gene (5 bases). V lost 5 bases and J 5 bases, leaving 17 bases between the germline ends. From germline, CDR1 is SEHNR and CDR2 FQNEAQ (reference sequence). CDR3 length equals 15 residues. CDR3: CASSENGLAGDTQYF. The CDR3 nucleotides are TGTGCCAGCAGCGAAAATGGCCTAGCCGGAGATACGCAGTATTTT.

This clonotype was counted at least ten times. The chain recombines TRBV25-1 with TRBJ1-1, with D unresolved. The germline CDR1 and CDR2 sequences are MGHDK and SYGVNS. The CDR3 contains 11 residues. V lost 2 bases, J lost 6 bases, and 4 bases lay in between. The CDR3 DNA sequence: TGTGCCAGCAGTGAACCCCCTGAAGCTTTCTTT. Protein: CASSEPPEAFF. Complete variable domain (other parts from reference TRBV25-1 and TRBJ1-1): EADIYQTPRYLVIGTGKKITLECSQTMGHDKMYWYQQDPGMELHLIHYSYGVNSTEKGDLSSESTVSRIRTEHFPLTLESARPSHTSQYLCASSEPPEAFFGQGTRLTVV.

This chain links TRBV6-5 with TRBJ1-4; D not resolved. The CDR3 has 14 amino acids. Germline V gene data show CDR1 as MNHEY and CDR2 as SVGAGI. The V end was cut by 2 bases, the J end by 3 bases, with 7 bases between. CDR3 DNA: TGTGCCAGCAGTTACACGGAAGCTAATGAAAAACTGTTTTTT. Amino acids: CASSYTEANEKLFF.

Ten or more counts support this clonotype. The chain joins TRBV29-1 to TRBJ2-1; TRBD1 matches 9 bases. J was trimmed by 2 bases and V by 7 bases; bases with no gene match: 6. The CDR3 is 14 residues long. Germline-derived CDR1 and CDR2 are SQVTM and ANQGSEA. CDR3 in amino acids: CSAKTGGTYNEQFF. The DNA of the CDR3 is TGCAGCGCTAAGACAGGGGGAACCTACAATGAGCAGTTCTTC.

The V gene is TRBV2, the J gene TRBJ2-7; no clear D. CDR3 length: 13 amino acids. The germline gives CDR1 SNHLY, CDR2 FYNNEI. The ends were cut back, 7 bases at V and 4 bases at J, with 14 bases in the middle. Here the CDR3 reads CASNEEVRYEQYF. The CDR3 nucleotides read TGTGCCAGCAACGAGGAAGTCCGGTACGAGCAGTACTTC.

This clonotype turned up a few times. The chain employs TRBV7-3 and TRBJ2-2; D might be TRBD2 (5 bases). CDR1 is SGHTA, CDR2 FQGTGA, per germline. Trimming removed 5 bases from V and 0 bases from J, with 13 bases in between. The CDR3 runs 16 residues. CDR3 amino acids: CASSAPDYPNTGELFF. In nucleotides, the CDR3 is TGTGCCAGCAGCGCCCCCGACTACCCGAACACCGGGGAGCTGTTTTTT.

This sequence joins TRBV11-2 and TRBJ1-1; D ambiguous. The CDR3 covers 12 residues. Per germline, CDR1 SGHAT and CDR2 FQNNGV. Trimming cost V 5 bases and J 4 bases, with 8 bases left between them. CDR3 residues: CASSPESTEAFF. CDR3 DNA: TGTGCCAGCAGCCCCGAATCCACTGAAGCTTTCTTT. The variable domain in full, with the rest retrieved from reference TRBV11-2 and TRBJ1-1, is EAGVAQSPRYKIIEKRQSVAFWCNPISGHATLYWYQQILGQGPKLLIQFQNNGVVDDSQLPKDRFSAERLKGVDSTLKIQPAKLEDSAVYLCASSPESTEAFFGQGTRLTVV.